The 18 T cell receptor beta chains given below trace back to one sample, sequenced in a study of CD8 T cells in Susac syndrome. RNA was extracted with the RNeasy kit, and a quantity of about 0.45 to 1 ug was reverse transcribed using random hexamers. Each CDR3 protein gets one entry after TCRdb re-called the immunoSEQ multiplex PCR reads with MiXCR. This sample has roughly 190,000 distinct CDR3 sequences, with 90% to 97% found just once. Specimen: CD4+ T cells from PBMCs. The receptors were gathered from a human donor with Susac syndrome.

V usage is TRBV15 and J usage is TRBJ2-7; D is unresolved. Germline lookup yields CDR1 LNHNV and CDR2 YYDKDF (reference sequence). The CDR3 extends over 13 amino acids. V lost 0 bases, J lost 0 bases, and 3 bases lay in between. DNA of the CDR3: TGTGCCACCAGCAGAGACGTCTCCTACGAGCAGTACTTC. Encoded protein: CATSRDVSYEQYF.

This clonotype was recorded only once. The CDR3 DNA follows: TGTGCCAGCAGCTTAAGTTTGGGGACTGGGGCCAACGTCCTGACTTTC. Translation: CASSLSLGTGANVLTF. The chain combines TRBV7-2 with TRBJ2-6; D call uncertain. V shed 2 bases and J shed 2 bases, with 10 bases lying between them. In germline, CDR1 is SGHTA, CDR2 FQGNSA. The CDR3 is 16 residues long.

CDR3 DNA sequence: TGCGCCAGCAGCCCTGCGGGCGGGACAGTCTATGGCTACACCTTC. Amino acid sequence: CASSPAGGTVYGYTF. The J gene is TRBJ1-2, the V gene TRBV5-1, with TRBD1 identical over 7 bases. The CDR3 extends over 15 amino acids. CDR1 and CDR2 (germline): SGHRS, YFSETQ. Trimming removed 4 bases from V and 4 bases from J; junction bases left unmatched: 10.

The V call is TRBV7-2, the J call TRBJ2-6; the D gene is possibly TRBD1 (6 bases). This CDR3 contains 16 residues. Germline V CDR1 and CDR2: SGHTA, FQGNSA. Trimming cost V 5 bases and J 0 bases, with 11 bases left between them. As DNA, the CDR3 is TGTGCCAGCAGCCCCCGGGACACCTCTGGGGCCAACGTCCTGACTTTC. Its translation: CASSPRDTSGANVLTF.

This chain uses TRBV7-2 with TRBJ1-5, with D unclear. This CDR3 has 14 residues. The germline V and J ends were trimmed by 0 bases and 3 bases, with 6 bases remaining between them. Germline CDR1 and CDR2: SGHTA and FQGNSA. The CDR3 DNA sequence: TGTGCCAGCAGCTTAGCCGGGCCCAATCAGCCCCAGCATTTT. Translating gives CASSLAGPNQPQHF.

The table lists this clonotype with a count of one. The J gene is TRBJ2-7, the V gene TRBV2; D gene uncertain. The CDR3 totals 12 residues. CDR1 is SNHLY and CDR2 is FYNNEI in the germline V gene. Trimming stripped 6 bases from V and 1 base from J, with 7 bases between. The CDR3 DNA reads TGTGCCAGCAGCGAGACATCCTACGAGCAGTACTTC. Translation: CASSETSYEQYF.

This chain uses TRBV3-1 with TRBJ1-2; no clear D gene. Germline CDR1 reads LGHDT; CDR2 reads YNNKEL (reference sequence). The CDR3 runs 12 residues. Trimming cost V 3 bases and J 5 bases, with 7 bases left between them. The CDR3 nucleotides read TGTGCCAGCAGCCAGTCGTCGTATGGCTACACCTTC. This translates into CASSQSSYGYTF.

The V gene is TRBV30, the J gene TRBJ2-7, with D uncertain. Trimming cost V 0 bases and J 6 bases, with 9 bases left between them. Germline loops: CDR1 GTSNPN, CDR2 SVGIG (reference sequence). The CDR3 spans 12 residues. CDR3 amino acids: CAWSVRAGEQYF. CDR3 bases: TGTGCCTGGAGTGTACGGGCAGGCGAGCAGTACTTC.

CDR3 protein: CASSVEAYPYEQYF. DNA for the CDR3: TGTGCCAGCAGCGTAGAGGCGTACCCCTACGAGCAGTACTTC. The chain has TRBV9 and TRBJ2-7; D is unclear. The ends were cut back, 0 bases at V and 2 bases at J, with 9 bases in the middle. CDR1 is SGDLS and CDR2 is YYNGEE in the germline V gene. The CDR3 is made up of 14 amino acids.

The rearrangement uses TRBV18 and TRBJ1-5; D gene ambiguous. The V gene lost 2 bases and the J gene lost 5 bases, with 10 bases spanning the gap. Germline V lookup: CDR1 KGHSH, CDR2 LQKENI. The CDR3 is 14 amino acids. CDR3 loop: CASSPSPLDQPQHF. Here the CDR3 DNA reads TGTGCCAGCTCACCAAGCCCTCTGGATCAGCCCCAGCATTTT. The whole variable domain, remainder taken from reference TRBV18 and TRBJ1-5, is NAGVMQNPRHLVRRRGQEARLRCSPMKGHSHVYWYRQLPEEGLKFMVYLQKENIIDESGMPKERFSAEFPKEGPSILRIQQVVRGDSAAYFCASSPSPLDQPQHFGDGTRLSIL.

This CDR3 is CASGLGRGPYSGNTQYF. Here the CDR3 DNA reads TGTGCTAGTGGTTTGGGCAGGGGGCCTTACTCCGGGAATACGCAGTATTTT. The chain employs TRBV12-5 and TRBJ2-3, with 8 bases lining up with TRBD1. The CDR3 covers 17 residues. J gave up 7 bases and V 1 base, and 13 bases lay outside the gene matches. Germline CDR1 LGHNT, CDR2 FRNRAP.

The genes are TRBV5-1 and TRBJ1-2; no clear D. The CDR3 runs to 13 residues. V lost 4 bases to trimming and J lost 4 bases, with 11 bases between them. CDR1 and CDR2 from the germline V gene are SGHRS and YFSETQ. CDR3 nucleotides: TGCGCCAGCAGCGCCGGACGGCTCTATGGCTACACCTTC. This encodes CASSAGRLYGYTF.

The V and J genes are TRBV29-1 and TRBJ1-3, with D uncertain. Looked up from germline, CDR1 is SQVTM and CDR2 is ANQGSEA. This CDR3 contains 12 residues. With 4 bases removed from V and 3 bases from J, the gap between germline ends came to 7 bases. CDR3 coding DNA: TGCAGCGTTGTGCCTGATGGAAACACCATATATTTT. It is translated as CSVVPDGNTIYF.

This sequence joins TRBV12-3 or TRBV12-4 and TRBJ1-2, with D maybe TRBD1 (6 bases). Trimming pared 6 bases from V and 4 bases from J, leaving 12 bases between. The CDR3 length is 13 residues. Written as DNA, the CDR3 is TGTGCCAGCAGCTCTACAGGGTCCTATGGCTACACCTTC. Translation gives CASSSTGSYGYTF.

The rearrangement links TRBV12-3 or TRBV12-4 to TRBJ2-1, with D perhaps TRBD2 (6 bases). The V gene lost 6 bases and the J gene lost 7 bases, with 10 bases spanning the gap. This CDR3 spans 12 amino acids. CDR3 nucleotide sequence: TGTGCCAGCAGGGAGGGATGGAATGAGCAGTTCTTC. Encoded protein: CASREGWNEQFF.

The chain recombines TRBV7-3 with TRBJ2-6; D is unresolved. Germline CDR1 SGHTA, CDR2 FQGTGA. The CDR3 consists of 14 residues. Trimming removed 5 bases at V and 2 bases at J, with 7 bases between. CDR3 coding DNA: TGTGCCAGCAGCCCTTCCCCTGGGGCCAACGTCCTGACTTTC. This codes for CASSPSPGANVLTF. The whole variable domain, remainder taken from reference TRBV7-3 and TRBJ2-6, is GAGVSQTPSNKVTEKGKYVELRCDPISGHTALYWYRQSLGQGPEFLIYFQGTGAADDSGLPNDRFFAVRPEGSVSTLKIQRTERGDSAVYLCASSPSPGANVLTFGAGSRLTVL.

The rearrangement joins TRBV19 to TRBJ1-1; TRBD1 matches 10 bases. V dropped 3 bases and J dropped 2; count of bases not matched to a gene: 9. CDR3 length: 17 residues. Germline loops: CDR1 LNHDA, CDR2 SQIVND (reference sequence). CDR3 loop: CASSIGDRGRPNTEAFF. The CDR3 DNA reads TGTGCCAGTAGTATCGGAGACAGGGGGCGACCAAACACTGAAGCTTTCTTT.

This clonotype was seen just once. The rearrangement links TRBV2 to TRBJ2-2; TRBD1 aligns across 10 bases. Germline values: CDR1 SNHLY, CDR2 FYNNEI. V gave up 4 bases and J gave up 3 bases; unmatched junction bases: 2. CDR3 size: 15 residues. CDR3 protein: CASSGQGADTGELFF. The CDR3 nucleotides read TGTGCCAGCAGTGGACAGGGGGCAGACACCGGGGAGCTGTTTTTT.